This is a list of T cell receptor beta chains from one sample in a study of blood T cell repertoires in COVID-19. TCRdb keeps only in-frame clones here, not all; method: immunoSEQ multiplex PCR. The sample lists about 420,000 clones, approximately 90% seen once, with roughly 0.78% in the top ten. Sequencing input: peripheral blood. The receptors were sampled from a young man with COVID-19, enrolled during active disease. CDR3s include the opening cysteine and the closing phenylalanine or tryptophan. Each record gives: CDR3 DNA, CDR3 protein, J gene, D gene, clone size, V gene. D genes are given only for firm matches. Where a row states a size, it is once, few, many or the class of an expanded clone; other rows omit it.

TGTGCCAGCAGCTTAGGGGAGGGAGACCAAGAGACCCAGTACTTC,CASSLGEGDQETQYF,TRBJ2-5,TRBD2,few,TRBV11-2
TGTGCCAGCAGTTATACCAGGGTTCGTGGGAATTCACCCCTCCACTTT,CASSYTRVRGNSPLHF,TRBJ1-6,-,-,TRBV6-6
TGTGCCAGCTCACCAGGGAGGGGAGGGAACACTGAAGCTTTCTTT,CASSPGRGGNTEAFF,TRBJ1-1,-,-,TRBV18
TGTGCCAGCAGCCAGGGACTCCGCTCCACAGATACGCAGTATTTT,CASSQGLRSTDTQYF,TRBJ2-3,-,-,TRBV3-1/TRBV3-2
TGCGCCAGCAGCCTCAGCGGGGGGGCCGGCACAGATACGCAGTATTTT,CASSLSGGAGTDTQYF,TRBJ2-3,TRBD2,-,TRBV5-1
TGTGCCAGCATGCAGGGGTCCACAGATACGCAGTATTTT,CASMQGSTDTQYF,TRBJ2-3,-,-,TRBV2
TGCGCCAGCAGCCAAGCCGATCGGCAGCCCCAGCATTTT,CASSQADRQPQHF,TRBJ1-5,-,once,TRBV4-1
TGTGCCAGCAGCTTAGACGGCAGGGGTGGAAATTCACCCCTCCACTTT,CASSLDGRGGNSPLHF,TRBJ1-6,-,-,TRBV7-8
TGTGCCAGCAGTGAAGACAGGGGGCGAGGCTATGGCTACACCTTC,CASSEDRGRGYGYTF,TRBJ1-2,TRBD1,few,TRBV2
TGTGCCAGCAGTGAGGGATGGTCGGCCAAAAACATTCAGTACTTC,CASSEGWSAKNIQYF,TRBJ2-4,-,-,TRBV5-4
TGTGCCAGTAGAGCAATAGGGGAGGGCGATGGCTACACCTTC,CASRAIGEGDGYTF,TRBJ1-2,-,-,TRBV19
TGTGCCAGTAACAGGGCTTTAGAGACCCAGTACTTC,CASNRALETQYF,TRBJ2-5,-,-,TRBV6-5
TGTGCCAGCAGCGTGGAGAACCGGGGATTTGAGACCCAGTACTTC,CASSVENRGFETQYF,TRBJ2-5,-,-,TRBV9
TGTGCCAGCAGCTTACCCCCGACAGGGTGGGATGAAAAACTGTTTTTT,CASSLPPTGWDEKLFF,TRBJ1-4,TRBD1,-,TRBV7-2
TGTGCCAGCACCGGACTAGCGGAAAACAATGAGCAGTTCTTC,CASTGLAENNEQFF,TRBJ2-1,TRBD2,-,TRBV3-1/TRBV3-2
TGTGCTAGTGGTTTGGTAAATCGAGGCACTGAAGCTTTCTTT,CASGLVNRGTEAFF,TRBJ1-1,-,few,TRBV12-5
TGTGCCAGCGGTCGCAGCGTGAACACTGAAGCTTTCTTT,CASGRSVNTEAFF,TRBJ1-1,-,-,TRBV7-9
TGTGCCACCACCGGACAGGGGGCCTACAATGAGCAGTTCTTC,CATTGQGAYNEQFF,TRBJ2-1,TRBD1,-,TRBV15
TGCAGCGTTAAAGGGACATTAAATGAAAAACTGTTTTTT,CSVKGTLNEKLFF,TRBJ1-4,-,-,TRBV29-1
TGTGCCAGCAGCTTTCCTGGACAGGAAGGTTATGGCTACACCTTC,CASSFPGQEGYGYTF,TRBJ1-2,TRBD1,-,TRBV11-2
TGTGCCAGTAGTATAGAACACCTCTCTGGGGGCCTCGGTGGGAATGAGCAGTTCTTC,CASSIEHLSGGLGGNEQFF,TRBJ2-1,-,-,TRBV19